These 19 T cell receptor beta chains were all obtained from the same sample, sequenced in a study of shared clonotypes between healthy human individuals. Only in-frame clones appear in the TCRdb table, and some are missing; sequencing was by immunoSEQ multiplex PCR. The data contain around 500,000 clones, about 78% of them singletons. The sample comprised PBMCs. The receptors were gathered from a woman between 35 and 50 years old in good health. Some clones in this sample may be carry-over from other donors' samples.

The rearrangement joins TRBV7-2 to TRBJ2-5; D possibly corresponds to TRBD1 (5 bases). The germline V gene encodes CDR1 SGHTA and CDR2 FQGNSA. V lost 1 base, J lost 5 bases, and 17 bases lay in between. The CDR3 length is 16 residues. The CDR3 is CASSLGFQVGRETQYF. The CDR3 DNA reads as TGTGCCAGCAGCTTAGGGTTTCAGGTGGGGCGTGAGACCCAGTACTTC.

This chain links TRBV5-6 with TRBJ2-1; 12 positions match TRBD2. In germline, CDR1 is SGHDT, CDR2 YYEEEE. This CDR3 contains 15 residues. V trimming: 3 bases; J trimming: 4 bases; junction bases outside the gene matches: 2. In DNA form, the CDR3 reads TGTGCCAGCAGCTCCGGGACTAGCGGGTACAATGAGCAGTTCTTC. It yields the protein CASSSGTSGYNEQFF.

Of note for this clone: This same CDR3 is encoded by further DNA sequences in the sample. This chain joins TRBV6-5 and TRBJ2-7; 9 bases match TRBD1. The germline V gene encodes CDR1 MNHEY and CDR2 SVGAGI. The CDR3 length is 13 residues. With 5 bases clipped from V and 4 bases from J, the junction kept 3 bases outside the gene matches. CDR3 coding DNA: TGTGCCAGCAGTCTGGGACAGGGTTACGAGCAGTACTTC. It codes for CASSLGQGYEQYF.

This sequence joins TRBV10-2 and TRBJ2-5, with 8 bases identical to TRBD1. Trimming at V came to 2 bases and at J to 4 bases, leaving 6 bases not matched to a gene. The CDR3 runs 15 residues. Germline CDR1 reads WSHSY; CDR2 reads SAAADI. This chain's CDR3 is CASSERWGTGETQYF. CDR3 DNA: TGCGCCAGCAGTGAGAGGTGGGGGACAGGAGAGACCCAGTACTTC.

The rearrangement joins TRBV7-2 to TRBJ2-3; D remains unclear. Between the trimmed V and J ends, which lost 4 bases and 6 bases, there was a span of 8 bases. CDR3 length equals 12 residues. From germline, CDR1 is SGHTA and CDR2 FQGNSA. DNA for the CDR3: TGTGCCAGCAGCTCCTTCGCGGATACGCAGTATTTT. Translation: CASSSFADTQYF.

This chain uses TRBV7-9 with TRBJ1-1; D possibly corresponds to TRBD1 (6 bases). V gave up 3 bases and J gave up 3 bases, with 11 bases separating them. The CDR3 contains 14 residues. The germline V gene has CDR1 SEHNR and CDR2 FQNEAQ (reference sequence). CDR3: CASSLQGSDTEAFF. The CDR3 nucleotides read TGTGCCAGCAGCTTGCAGGGGTCGGACACTGAAGCTTTCTTT.

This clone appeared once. Here the CDR3 DNA reads TGTGCCAGCAGTTTAAATCCTAGCGGGAGGGCGAACACCGGGGAGCTGTTTTTT. It translates to CASSLNPSGRANTGELFF. This chain links TRBV28 with TRBJ2-2; 12 nucleotides align to TRBD2. V gave up 2 bases and J gave up 0 bases; unmatched junction bases: 4. The CDR3 is made up of 18 amino acids. Germline V gives CDR1 MDHEN, CDR2 SYDVKM.

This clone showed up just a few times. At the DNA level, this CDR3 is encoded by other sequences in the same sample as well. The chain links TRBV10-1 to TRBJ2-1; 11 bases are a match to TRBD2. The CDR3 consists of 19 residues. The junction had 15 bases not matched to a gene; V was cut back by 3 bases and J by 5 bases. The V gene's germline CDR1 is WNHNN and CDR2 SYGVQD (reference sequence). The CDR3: CASSDVGFNPGLADNEQFF. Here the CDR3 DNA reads TGCGCCAGCAGTGATGTAGGGTTTAACCCGGGACTAGCGGACAATGAGCAGTTCTTC.

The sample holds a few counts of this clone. The CDR3 sequence: CASSLEGGYNEKLFF. The CDR3 coding sequence is TGTGCCAGCAGCTTAGAAGGGGGGTACAATGAAAAACTGTTTTTT. The gene calls are TRBV7-2 and TRBJ1-4, with D possibly TRBD1 on 6 matching bases. The CDR3 is 15 amino acids. Trimming removed 1 base at V and 5 bases at J, with 11 bases between. Germline CDR1 is SGHTA and CDR2 is FQGNSA.

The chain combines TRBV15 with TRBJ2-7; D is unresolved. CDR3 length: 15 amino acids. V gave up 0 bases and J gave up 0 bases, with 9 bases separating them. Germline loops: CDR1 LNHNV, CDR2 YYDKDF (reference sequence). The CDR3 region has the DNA TGTGCCACCAGCAGAGATAACCGGCTCTCCTACGAGCAGTACTTC. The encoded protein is CATSRDNRLSYEQYF.

The CDR3 coding sequence is TGTGCCAGTAGTATAGTAGCAACATCCTACGAGCAGTACTTC. Translating gives CASSIVATSYEQYF. This chain uses TRBV19 with TRBJ2-7; no definite D call. The V gene's germline CDR1 is LNHDA and CDR2 SQIVND (reference sequence). V was trimmed by 1 base and J by 1 base, leaving 8 bases between them. The CDR3 length is 14 residues.

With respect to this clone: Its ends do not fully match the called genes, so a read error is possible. The CDR3 here is CASSTRQGGVHGHTF. CDR3 DNA sequence: TGTGCCAGCAGCACGAGACAGGGGGGGGTCCATGGCCACACCTTC. This chain links TRBV9 with TRBJ1-2, with 9 bases that match TRBD1. The CDR3 is 15 residues long. Germline V lookup: CDR1 SGDLS, CDR2 YYNGEE.

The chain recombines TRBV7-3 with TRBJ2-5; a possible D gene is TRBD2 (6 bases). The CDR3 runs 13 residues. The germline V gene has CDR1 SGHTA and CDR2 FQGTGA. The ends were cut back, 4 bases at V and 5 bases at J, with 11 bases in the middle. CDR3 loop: CASSSGTGETQYF. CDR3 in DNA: TGTGCCAGCAGCTCAGGGACTGGCGAGACCCAGTACTTC.

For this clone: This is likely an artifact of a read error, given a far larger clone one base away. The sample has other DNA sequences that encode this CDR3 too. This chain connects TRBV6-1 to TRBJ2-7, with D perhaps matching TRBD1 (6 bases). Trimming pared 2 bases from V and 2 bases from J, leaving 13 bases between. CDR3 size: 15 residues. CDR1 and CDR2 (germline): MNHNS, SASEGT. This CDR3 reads CASSESVGAPYEQYF. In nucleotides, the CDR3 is TGTGCCAGCAGTGAAAGCGTGGGGGCCCCCTACGAGCAGTACTTC.

Here the CDR3 reads CASSLARAGSPLHF. CDR3 nucleotide sequence: TGTGCCAGCAGCTTAGCGAGGGCGGGATCACCCCTCCACTTT. This chain links TRBV11-1 with TRBJ1-6, with unresolved D. CDR1 and CDR2 from the germline V gene are SGHAT and FQDESV (reference sequence). The CDR3 runs 14 residues. V lost 0 bases, J lost 10 bases, and 10 bases lay in between.

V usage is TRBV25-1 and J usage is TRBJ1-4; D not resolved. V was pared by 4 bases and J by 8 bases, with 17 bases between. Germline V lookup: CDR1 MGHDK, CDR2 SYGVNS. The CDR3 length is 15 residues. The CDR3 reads CASSVSRHGKEKLFF. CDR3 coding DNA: TGTGCCAGCAGTGTATCTCGACACGGGAAGGAAAAACTGTTTTTT.

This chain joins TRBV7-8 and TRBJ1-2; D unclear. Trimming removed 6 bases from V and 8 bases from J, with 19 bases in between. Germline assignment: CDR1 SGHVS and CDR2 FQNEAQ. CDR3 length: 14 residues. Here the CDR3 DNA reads TGTGCCAGCAGGCGTGCCGGGCAATCTAGCGGCTACACCTTC. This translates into CASRRAGQSSGYTF.

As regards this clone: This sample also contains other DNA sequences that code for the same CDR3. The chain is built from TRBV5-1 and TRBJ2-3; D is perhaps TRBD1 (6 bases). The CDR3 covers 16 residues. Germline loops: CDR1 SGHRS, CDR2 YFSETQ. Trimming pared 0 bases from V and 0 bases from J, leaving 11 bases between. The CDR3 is CASSLGGGPSTDTQYF. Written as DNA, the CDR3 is TGCGCCAGCAGCTTGGGAGGGGGACCTAGCACAGATACGCAGTATTTT.

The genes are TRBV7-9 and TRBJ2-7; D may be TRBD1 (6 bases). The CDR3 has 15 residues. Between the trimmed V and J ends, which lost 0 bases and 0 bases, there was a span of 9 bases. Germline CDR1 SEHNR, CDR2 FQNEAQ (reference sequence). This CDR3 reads CASSLARGPSYEQYF. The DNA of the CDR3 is TGTGCCAGCAGCTTAGCCAGGGGACCCTCCTACGAGCAGTACTTC.